Below are 11 T cell receptor beta chains sequenced from a single sample in a study of cytomegalovirus exposure and HLA in healthy donors. The PCR had 60 Vbeta and 13 Jbeta primers. Sequencing was performed with immunoSEQ multiplex PCR; in TCRdb, only in-frame clones are kept and a portion is missing. Seen here are 150,000 to 200,000 clones, roughly 80% observed once, and the top ten hold approximately 10%. Sequenced material: PBMCs. These receptor sequences come from a man aged 18 to 30 in good health and CMV-seropositive.

This chain joins TRBV6-1 and TRBJ2-1; TRBD2 is a possible D gene (6 bases). This CDR3 is 13 amino acids long. Trimming took 6 bases from V and 3 from J, leaving 9 bases between them. Germline assignment: CDR1 MNHNS and CDR2 SASEGT. The CDR3 nucleotides read TGTGCCAGCAGGACTAGACTCTACAATGAGCAGTTCTTC. Protein: CASRTRLYNEQFF.

The genes are TRBV7-6 and TRBJ2-1; 16 bases line up with TRBD2. The V segment lost 5 bases and the J segment 5 bases; nucleotides outside the gene matches: 3. CDR1 is SGHVS, CDR2 FNYEAQ, per germline. The CDR3 loop spans 16 amino acids. The CDR3 reads CASSQGLAGGDNEQFF. The CDR3 region has the DNA TGTGCCAGCAGCCAGGGACTAGCGGGAGGGGACAATGAGCAGTTCTTC.

The chain is built from TRBV30 and TRBJ1-1; 10 nucleotides line up with TRBD1. V dropped 8 bases and J dropped 5; count of bases not matched to a gene: 5. The length of the CDR3 is 12 residues. CDR1 is GTSNPN, CDR2 SVGIG, per germline (reference sequence). CDR3 amino acids: CARRDRGTEAFF. As DNA, the CDR3 is TGTGCCCGGCGGGACAGGGGTACTGAAGCTTTCTTT.

V usage is TRBV15 and J usage is TRBJ1-4; maybe TRBD1 (6 bases). The CDR3 spans 15 residues. Germline V CDR1 and CDR2: LNHNV, YYDKDF (reference sequence). Trimming left V 1 base short and J 4 bases short, with 10 bases between. DNA for the CDR3: TGTGCCACCAGCAGAGTAGGACAGAATAATGAAAAACTGTTTTTT. Translation gives CATSRVGQNNEKLFF.

The chain uses TRBV7-6 and TRBJ2-7; 9 bases are a match to TRBD2. The CDR3 spans 17 residues. In germline, CDR1 is SGHVS, CDR2 FNYEAQ. V lost 5 bases and J lost 0; bases outside the gene matches: 11. The CDR3 sequence: CASSARLAAVLSYEQYF. The CDR3 bases are TGTGCCAGCAGCGCACGACTAGCGGCCGTGCTCTCCTACGAGCAGTACTTC.

The gene calls are TRBV11-2 and TRBJ1-1, with a weak D call TRBD1 (6 bases). The V end was cut by 2 bases, the J end by 8 bases, with 18 bases between. CDR1 is SGHAT, CDR2 FQNNGV, per germline. The CDR3 sequence is 15 residues long. Written as DNA, the CDR3 is TGTGCCAGCAGCTTACATAGGACAGTCAGAGGAGAAGCTTTCTTT. Amino acids: CASSLHRTVRGEAFF.

The V call is TRBV19, the J call TRBJ2-5; no definite D call. This CDR3 comprises 13 residues. The germline V gene encodes CDR1 LNHDA and CDR2 SQIVND (reference sequence). The germline V and J ends were trimmed by 8 bases and 3 bases, with 13 bases remaining between them. The CDR3 DNA reads as TGTGCCAGTTCCCGAAGAGGTGAAGAGACCCAGTACTTC. It encodes CASSRRGEETQYF. The whole variable domain, filled in from reference TRBV19 and TRBJ2-5, reads DGGITQSPKYLFRKEGQNVTLSCEQNLNHDAMYWYRQDPGQGLRLIYYSQIVNDFQKGDIAEGYSVSREKKESFPLTVTSAQKNPTAFYLCASSRRGEETQYFGPGTRLLVL.

This chain links TRBV5-8 with TRBJ2-7; 7 positions agree with TRBD1. The V segment lost 0 bases and the J segment 1 base; nucleotides outside the gene matches: 1. Germline CDR1 is SGHTS and CDR2 is YDEGEE. The CDR3 sequence is 14 residues long. The CDR3 protein is CASSLEQGSYEQYF. In DNA form, the CDR3 reads TGTGCCAGCAGCTTGGAACAGGGGTCCTACGAGCAGTACTTC.

The chain links TRBV2 to TRBJ1-1; D unresolved. Trimming removed 4 bases at V and 8 bases at J, with 8 bases between. The CDR3 runs to 11 residues. The V gene's germline CDR1 is SNHLY and CDR2 FYNNEI. The CDR3 coding sequence is TGTGCCAGCAGTGCCCTTTTGGAAGCTTTCTTT. The encoded protein is CASSALLEAFF.

The V gene is TRBV10-3, the J gene TRBJ2-1, with a tentative D call TRBD1 (6 bases). Trimming removed 5 bases at V and 6 bases at J, with 17 bases between. The length of the CDR3 is 15 residues. Germline lookup yields CDR1 ENHRY and CDR2 SYGVKD. The CDR3 reads CAISTGTSPSNEQFF. The CDR3 region has the DNA TGTGCCATCAGTACCGGGACAAGTCCCTCCAATGAGCAGTTCTTC.

V usage is TRBV20-1 and J usage is TRBJ2-1; D unclear. Trimming removed 6 bases from V and 12 bases from J, with 12 bases in between. This CDR3 is 10 amino acids long. Germline CDR1 reads DFQATT; CDR2 reads SNEGSKA (reference sequence). CDR3 residues: CSAYTSSQFF. CDR3 nucleotides: TGCAGTGCCTATACTTCGTCGCAGTTCTTC.